At least ten counts were recorded for the clone carrying this TCR beta chain. The sample is drawn from a study of CD8+CD57+ T cells in acquired aplastic anemia. The wider study: Average CD4+ read depth in healthy donors was about 10.8 million reads.

TCR beta VDJ and CDR3 were profiled, and genomic DNA was the template. Via MiXCR, TCRdb re-called the reads, giving one row per CDR3 protein. The sample yields roughly 130,000 distinct CDR3 sequences, around 48% seen once. The CDR3 is made up of 15 amino acids. V was shortened by 11 bases and J by 3 bases, with 20 bases between the two germline ends. Germline CDR1 reads LNHDA; CDR2 reads SQIVND (reference sequence). This chain joins TRBV19 and TRBJ2-1; perhaps D is TRBD1 or TRBD2 (6 bases each). This clonotype was sampled from a human donor in good health, serving as a control. Sequenced sample: sorted CD4+, CD8+, or CD8+CD57+ T cells (not recorded which) from PBMCs. CDR3 nucleotides: TGTGCCTCCCAGCTGAGGGGGGCGGTCTACAATGAGCAGTTCTTC. Translation gives CASQLRGAVYNEQFF.